This TCR beta chain was obtained from a study of blood T cell repertoires in COVID-19. The protocol was immunoSEQ multiplex PCR, while the TCRdb copy is restricted to in-frame clones and leaves out a portion. The table lists approximately 360,000 clones, over 75% of them singletons. This clonotype originated in a woman aged 25 to 39 with acute COVID-19. Sequenced input: PBMCs or T cells enriched from blood (not recorded which).

CDR3 in amino acids: CASSYRVGTDTQYF. Written as DNA, the CDR3 is TGTGCCAGCAGTTACCGGGTAGGCACAGATACGCAGTATTTT. The chain combines TRBV6-5 with TRBJ2-3; the D is unclear. CDR3 length: 14 amino acids. Trimming shortened V by 2 bases and J by 1 base, and 7 bases separated the two germline ends. Germline CDR1 MNHEY, CDR2 SVGAGI.